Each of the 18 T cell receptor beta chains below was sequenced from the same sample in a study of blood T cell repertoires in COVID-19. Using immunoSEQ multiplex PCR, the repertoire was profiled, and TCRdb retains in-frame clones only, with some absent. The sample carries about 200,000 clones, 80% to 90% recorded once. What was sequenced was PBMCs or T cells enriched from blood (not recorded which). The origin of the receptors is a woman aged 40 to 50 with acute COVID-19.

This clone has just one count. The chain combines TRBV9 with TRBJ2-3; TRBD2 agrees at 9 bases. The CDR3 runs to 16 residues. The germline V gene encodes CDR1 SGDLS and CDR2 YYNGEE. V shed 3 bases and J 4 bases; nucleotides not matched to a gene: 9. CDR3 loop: CASSGPVAGEADTQYF. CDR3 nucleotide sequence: TGTGCCAGCAGCGGTCCCGTAGCGGGAGAGGCAGATACGCAGTATTTT.

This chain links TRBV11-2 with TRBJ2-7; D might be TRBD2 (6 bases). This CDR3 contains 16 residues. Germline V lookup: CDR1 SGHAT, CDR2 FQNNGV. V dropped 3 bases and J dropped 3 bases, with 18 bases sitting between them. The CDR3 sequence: CASSFSRDGGFYEQYF. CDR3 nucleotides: TGTGCCAGCAGCTTCAGCCGGGACGGGGGATTCTACGAGCAGTACTTC.

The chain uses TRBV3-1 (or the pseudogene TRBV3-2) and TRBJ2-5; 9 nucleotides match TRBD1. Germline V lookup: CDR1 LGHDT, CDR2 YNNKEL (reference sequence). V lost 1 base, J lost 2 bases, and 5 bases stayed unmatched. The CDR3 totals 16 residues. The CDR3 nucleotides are TGTGCCAGCAGCCAAGGGTGGACAGGGGTACAAGAGACCCAGTACTTC. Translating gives CASSQGWTGVQETQYF.

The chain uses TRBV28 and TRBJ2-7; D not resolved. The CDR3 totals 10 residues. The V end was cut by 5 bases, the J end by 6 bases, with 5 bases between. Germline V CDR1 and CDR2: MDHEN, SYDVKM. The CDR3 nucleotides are TGTGCCAGCAGTCACGGCGAGCAGTACTTC. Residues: CASSHGEQYF. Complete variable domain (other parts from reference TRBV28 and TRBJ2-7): DVKVTQSSRYLVKRTGEKVFLECVQDMDHENMFWYRQDPGLGLRLIYFSYDVKMKEKGDIPEGYSVSREKKERFSLILESASTNQTSMYLCASSHGEQYFGPGTRLTVT.

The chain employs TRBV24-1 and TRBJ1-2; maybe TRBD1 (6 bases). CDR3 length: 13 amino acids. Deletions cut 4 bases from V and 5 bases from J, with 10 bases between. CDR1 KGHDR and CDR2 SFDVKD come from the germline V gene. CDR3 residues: CATSDRQGYGYTF. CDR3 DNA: TGTGCCACCAGTGACCGGCAGGGGTATGGCTACACCTTC.

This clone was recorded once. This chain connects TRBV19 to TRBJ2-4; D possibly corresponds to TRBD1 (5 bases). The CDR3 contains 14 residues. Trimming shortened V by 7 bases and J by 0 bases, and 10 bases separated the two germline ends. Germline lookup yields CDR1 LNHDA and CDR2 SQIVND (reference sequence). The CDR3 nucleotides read TGTGCCAGTAACCCGGACACAGCCAAAAACATTCAGTACTTC. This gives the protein CASNPDTAKNIQYF. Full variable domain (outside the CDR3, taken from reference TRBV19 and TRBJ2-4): DGGITQSPKYLFRKEGQNVTLSCEQNLNHDAMYWYRQDPGQGLRLIYYSQIVNDFQKGDIAEGYSVSREKKESFPLTVTSAQKNPTAFYLCASNPDTAKNIQYFGAGTRLSVL.

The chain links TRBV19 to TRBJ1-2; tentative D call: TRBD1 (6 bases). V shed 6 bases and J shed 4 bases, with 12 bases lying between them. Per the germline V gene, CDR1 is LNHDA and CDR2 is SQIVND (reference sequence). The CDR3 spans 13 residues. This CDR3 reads CASSQQGSYGYTF. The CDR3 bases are TGTGCCAGTAGCCAACAGGGATCCTATGGCTACACCTTC.

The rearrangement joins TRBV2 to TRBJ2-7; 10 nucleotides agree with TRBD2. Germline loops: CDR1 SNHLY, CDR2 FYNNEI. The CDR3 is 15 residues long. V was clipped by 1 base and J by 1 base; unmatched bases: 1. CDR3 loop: CASSEGTSGSYEQYF. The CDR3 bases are TGTGCCAGCAGTGAAGGGACTAGCGGTTCCTACGAGCAGTACTTC.

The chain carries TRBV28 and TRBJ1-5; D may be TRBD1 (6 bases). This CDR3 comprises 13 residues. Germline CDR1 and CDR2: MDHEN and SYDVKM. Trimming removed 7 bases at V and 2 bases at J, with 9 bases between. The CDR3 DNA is TGTGCCAGCACCCGACAGGGCAATCAGCCCCAGCATTTT. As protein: CASTRQGNQPQHF.

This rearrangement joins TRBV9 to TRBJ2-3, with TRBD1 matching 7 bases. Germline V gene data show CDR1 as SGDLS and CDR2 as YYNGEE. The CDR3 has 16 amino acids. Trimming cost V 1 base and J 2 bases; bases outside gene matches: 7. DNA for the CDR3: TGTGCCAGCAGCGTACGACGGGACAGACCCACAGATACGCAGTATTTT. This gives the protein CASSVRRDRPTDTQYF.

The CDR3 loop reads CASSFSSYNEQFF. As DNA, the CDR3 is TGTGCCAGCAGCTTCTCCTCCTACAATGAGCAGTTCTTC. The chain carries TRBV7-9 and TRBJ2-1; D not certain. The CDR3 runs 13 residues. The V end was cut by 3 bases, the J end by 0 bases, with 3 bases between. Germline V gene data show CDR1 as SEHNR and CDR2 as FQNEAQ (reference sequence).

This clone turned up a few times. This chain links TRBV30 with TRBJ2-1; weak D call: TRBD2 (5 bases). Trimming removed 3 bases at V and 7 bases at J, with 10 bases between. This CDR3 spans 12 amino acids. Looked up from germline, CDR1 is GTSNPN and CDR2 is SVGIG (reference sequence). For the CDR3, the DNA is TGTGCCTGGAGAGGCGGGCGGAATGAGCAGTTCTTC. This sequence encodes CAWRGGRNEQFF.

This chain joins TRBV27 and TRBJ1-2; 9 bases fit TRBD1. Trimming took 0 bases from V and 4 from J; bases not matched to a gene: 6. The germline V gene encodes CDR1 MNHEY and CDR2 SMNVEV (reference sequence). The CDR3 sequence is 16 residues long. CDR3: CASSLSTPGQGYGYTF. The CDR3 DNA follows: TGTGCCAGCAGTTTATCAACCCCGGGACAGGGCTATGGCTACACCTTC.

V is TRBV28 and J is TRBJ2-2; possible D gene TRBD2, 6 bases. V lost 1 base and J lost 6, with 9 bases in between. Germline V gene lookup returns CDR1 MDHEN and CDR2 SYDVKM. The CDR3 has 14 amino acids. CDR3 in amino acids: CASSLSSGAGELFF. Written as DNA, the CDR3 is TGTGCCAGCAGTTTATCCTCGGGGGCCGGGGAGCTGTTTTTT.

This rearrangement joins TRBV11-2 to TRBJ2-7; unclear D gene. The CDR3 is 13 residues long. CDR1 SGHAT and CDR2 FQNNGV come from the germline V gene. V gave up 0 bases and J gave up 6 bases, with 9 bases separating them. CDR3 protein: CASSLERVSEQYF. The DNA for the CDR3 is TGTGCCAGCAGCTTAGAGAGAGTTAGCGAGCAGTACTTC.

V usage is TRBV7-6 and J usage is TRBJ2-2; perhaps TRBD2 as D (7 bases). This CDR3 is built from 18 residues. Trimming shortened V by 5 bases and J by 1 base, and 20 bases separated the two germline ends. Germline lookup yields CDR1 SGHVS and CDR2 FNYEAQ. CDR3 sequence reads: CASSTAVGGPRNTGELFF. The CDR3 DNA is TGTGCCAGCAGCACGGCCGTCGGGGGGCCGCGGAACACCGGGGAGCTGTTTTTT.

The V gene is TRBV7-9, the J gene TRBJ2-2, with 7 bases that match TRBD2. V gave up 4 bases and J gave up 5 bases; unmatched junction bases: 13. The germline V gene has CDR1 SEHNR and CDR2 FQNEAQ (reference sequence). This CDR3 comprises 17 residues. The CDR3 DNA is TGTGCCAGCAGCTCTCCCCCCGGACGGGAGGAGACCGGGGAGCTGTTTTTT. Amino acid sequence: CASSSPPGREETGELFF.

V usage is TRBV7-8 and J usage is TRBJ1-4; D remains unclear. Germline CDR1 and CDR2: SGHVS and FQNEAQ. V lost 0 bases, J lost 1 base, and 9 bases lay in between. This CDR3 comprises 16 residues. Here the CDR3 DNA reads TGTGCCAGCAGCTTAGCCGTCAGAAAAACTAATGAAAAACTGTTTTTT. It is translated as CASSLAVRKTNEKLFF.